This T cell receptor beta chain originates from a study of cytomegalovirus exposure and HLA in healthy donors. Concerning this clone itself: Its target is not known.

The PCR was carried out with 60 Vbeta primers and 13 Jbeta primers. Method: immunoSEQ multiplex PCR; TCRdb's copy keeps in-frame clones and lacks some. Seen here are tens of thousands of clones, around three quarters observed once, and the top ten hold 1.1%. General study findings and limits: Overall, roughly 150 TCR beta chains were annotated as cytomegalovirus-associated.

Trimming stripped 3 bases from V and 4 bases from J, with 9 bases between. The CDR3 is 13 residues long. Germline lookup yields CDR1 SGDLS and CDR2 YYNGEE. Sequenced input: PBMCs. This sequence joins TRBV9 and TRBJ2-3; a possible D gene is TRBD1 (5 bases). The origin of this receptor is a male donor in good health and CMV-seronegative. CDR3 bases: TGTGCCAGCAGCGCCAGGGTCCCAGATACGCAGTATTTT. Protein: CASSARVPDTQYF.